A selection of T cell receptor beta chains follows, all from one sample in a study of CXCR3-negative and CXCR3-positive naive CD8 T cells. TCRdb reprocessed the 5' RACE reads and reports one entry per CDR3 protein, with no DNA. Recorded for this sample: 85,000 to 120,000 distinct CDR3 sequences. Sample: naive CXCR3+ CD8+ T cells from blood. The source is a human donor in good health. Some clones in this sample may be carry-over from other donors' samples. Both conserved end residues are part of each CDR3. Fields, in order: J gene, V gene, CDR3 protein.

j_gene: TRBJ2-7
v_gene: TRBV9
CDR3aa: CASSAGGGDNYEQYF

j_gene: TRBJ2-5
v_gene: TRBV29-1
CDR3aa: CSVVTESYQETQYF

j_gene: TRBJ2-6
v_gene: TRBV20-1
CDR3aa: CSARDRVRVPGANVLTF

j_gene: TRBJ1-2
v_gene: TRBV5-1
CDR3aa: CASSLAQGGNYGYTF

j_gene: TRBJ2-3
v_gene: TRBV11-3
CDR3aa: CASSSFAVGTDTQYF

j_gene: TRBJ2-5
v_gene: TRBV28
CDR3aa: CASSLGDREFETQYF

j_gene: TRBJ2-1
v_gene: TRBV19
CDR3aa: CASSTGPYNEQFF

j_gene: TRBJ2-7
v_gene: TRBV20-1
CDR3aa: CSAHPAGVPYEQYF

j_gene: TRBJ2-3
v_gene: TRBV14
CDR3aa: CASSQLSGTGNTDTQYF

j_gene: TRBJ1-5
v_gene: TRBV6-2/TRBV6-3
CDR3aa: CASSEWQGDNQPQHF

j_gene: TRBJ1-1
v_gene: TRBV7-9
CDR3aa: CASSFDGPTEAFF

j_gene: TRBJ1-2
v_gene: TRBV9
CDR3aa: CASSADPTIIDGYTF

j_gene: TRBJ1-2
v_gene: TRBV4-3
CDR3aa: CASSQDRLTNGYTF

j_gene: TRBJ2-5
v_gene: TRBV7-9
CDR3aa: CASSEPGTEETQYF

j_gene: TRBJ2-7
v_gene: TRBV6-2/TRBV6-3
CDR3aa: CASSLGPYLGDEQYF

j_gene: TRBJ1-2
v_gene: TRBV7-9
CDR3aa: CASSFSGGQATPNYGYTF

j_gene: TRBJ2-1
v_gene: TRBV28
CDR3aa: CASSLLSGYNEQFF

j_gene: TRBJ2-2
v_gene: TRBV29-1
CDR3aa: CSVMGQVNTGELFF

j_gene: TRBJ2-5
v_gene: TRBV7-9
CDR3aa: CASSFLATTQYF

j_gene: TRBJ2-3
v_gene: TRBV29-1
CDR3aa: CSGRGGAGDTDTQYF

j_gene: TRBJ2-1
v_gene: TRBV19
CDR3aa: CASSLRGTYNEQFF

j_gene: TRBJ2-1
v_gene: TRBV5-1
CDR3aa: CASSYGLAGALEQFF